This T cell receptor beta chain emerged from a study of radiotherapy plus CTLA-4 blockade in lung cancer. The repertoire was sequenced with immunoSEQ multiplex PCR; TCRdb's copy has only in-frame clones and lacks some. This table has about 90,000 clones, about four fifths appearing once. The ends lost 6 bases at V and 6 bases at J; junction bases unmatched: 13. There are 16 residues in the CDR3. Germline CDR1 is MNHEY and CDR2 is SMNVEV (reference sequence). J is TRBJ2-1 and V is TRBV27; 8 bases match TRBD2. This sequence was found in a human donor with non-small cell lung cancer that progressed on radiotherapy plus ipilimumab. Sequenced material: peripheral blood, taken from a patient treated with radiotherapy plus ipilimumab. The DNA for the CDR3 is TGTGCCAGCAGCCACGGGGGGGCGCGGGTGGTCAATGAGCAGTTCTTC. Translating gives CASSHGGARVVNEQFF.